This T cell receptor (beta chain) emerged from a study of blood T cell repertoires in COVID-19. Study context: The analysed material was cDNA or gDNA that came from T cells, B-cell-depleted T cells, or PBMCs.

The V gene end was trimmed by 2 bases and the J gene end by 1 base; junction bases not matched to a gene: 1. This CDR3 is built from 17 residues. Germline V CDR1 and CDR2: SGHRS, YFSETQ. Libraries were prepared by immunoSEQ multiplex PCR; TCRdb keeps only in-frame clonotypes and omits some of them. The repertoire has approximately 500,000 clones, 85% to 90% of them found once; the top ten carry roughly 8.3%. Seattle participants joined during active infection and were tracked over time. The specimen was peripheral blood. The rearrangement links TRBV5-1 to TRBJ2-3, with TRBD2 matching over 16 bases. The sequence came from a woman in her forties or fifties with COVID-19, enrolled during active disease. CDR3: CASSLGTSGGGTDTQYF. Here the CDR3 DNA reads TGCGCCAGCAGCTTAGGGACTAGCGGGGGGGGCACAGATACGCAGTATTTT.